These 5 T cell receptor beta chains share one sample of origin, sequenced in a study of CD8+ T cells in alopecia areata. Lesional scalp punch biopsies and peripheral blood came from alopecia areata patients. Extracted RNA was reverse transcribed, and the resulting cDNA served as sequencing template. Only in-frame clones appear in the TCRdb table, and some are missing; sequencing was by immunoSEQ multiplex PCR. The sample has over 6,000 clones; around two thirds are singletons. This material consisted of skin, taken at week 0. Receptors were obtained from a human donor with alopecia areata.

Only a few counts were recorded for this clone. This rearrangement joins TRBV2 to TRBJ2-2, with 7 nucleotides matching TRBD2. CDR1 is SNHLY, CDR2 FYNNEI, per germline. The CDR3 extends over 16 amino acids. Trimming cost V 6 bases and J 1 base; bases outside gene matches: 8. The CDR3 sequence: CASSSPLAGNTGELFF. The CDR3 bases are TGTGCCAGCAGCTCCCCCTTAGCGGGGAACACCGGGGAGCTGTTTTTT.

The chain recombines TRBV11-3 with TRBJ2-3; perhaps TRBD2 as D (6 bases). The CDR3 is 15 amino acids. V was clipped by 5 bases and J by 6 bases, with 18 bases between them. Germline V gene sequence: CDR1 SGHNT, CDR2 YENEEA. Here the CDR3 DNA reads TGTGCCAGCAGCGCGGAGGGTGGGCCTACGGATACGCAGTATTTT. Translation: CASSAEGGPTDTQYF.

This rearrangement joins TRBV7-2 to TRBJ1-5; 7 bases map to TRBD1. Per the germline V gene, CDR1 is SGHTA and CDR2 is FQGNSA. With V trimmed by 4 bases and J by 4 bases, 7 bases remained unmatched. CDR3 size: 15 residues. CDR3 region: CASSSIGTVNQPQHF. The CDR3 bases are TGTGCCAGCAGCTCAATTGGGACAGTTAATCAGCCCCAGCATTTT. The full variable domain, rest sourced from reference TRBV7-2 and TRBJ1-5, is GAGVSQSPSNKVTEKGKDVELRCDPISGHTALYWYRQSLGQGLEFLIYFQGNSAPDKSGLPSDRFSAERTGGSVSTLTIQRTQQEDSAVYLCASSSIGTVNQPQHFGDGTRLSIL.

The chain recombines TRBV10-2 with TRBJ2-7; weak D call: TRBD1 (6 bases). CDR1 and CDR2 from the germline V gene are WSHSY and SAAADI. V lost 10 bases, J lost 2 bases, and 15 bases lay in between. This CDR3 has 13 residues. The DNA for the CDR3 is TGCGCCACCAAAAACAGGGACACCTACGAGCAGTACTTC. Protein: CATKNRDTYEQYF.

The chain employs TRBV5-1 and TRBJ1-1; tentative D call: TRBD1 (5 bases). V was shortened by 3 bases and J by 11 bases, with 14 bases between the two germline ends. The V gene's germline CDR1 is SGHRS and CDR2 YFSETQ. The CDR3 spans 12 residues. CDR3 region: CASSSGQGEAFF. The CDR3, as DNA: TGCGCCAGCAGCTCCGGTCAGGGTGAGGCTTTCTTT.